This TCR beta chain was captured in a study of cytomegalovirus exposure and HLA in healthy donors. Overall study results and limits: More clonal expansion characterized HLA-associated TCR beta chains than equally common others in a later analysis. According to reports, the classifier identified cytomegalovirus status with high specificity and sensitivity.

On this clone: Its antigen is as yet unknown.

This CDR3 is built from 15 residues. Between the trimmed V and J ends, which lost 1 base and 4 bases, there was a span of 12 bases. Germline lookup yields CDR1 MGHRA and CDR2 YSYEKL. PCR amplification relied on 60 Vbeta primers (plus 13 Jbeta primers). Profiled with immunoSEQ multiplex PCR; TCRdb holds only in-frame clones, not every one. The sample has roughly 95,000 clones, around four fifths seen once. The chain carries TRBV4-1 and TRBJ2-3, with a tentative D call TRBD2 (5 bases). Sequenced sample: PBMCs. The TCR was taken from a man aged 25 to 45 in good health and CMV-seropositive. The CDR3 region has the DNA TGCGCCAGCAGCCAAGGGGAGTCCCTCGCAGATACGCAGTATTTT. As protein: CASSQGESLADTQYF.